This T cell receptor (beta chain) was identified in a study of Graves' ophthalmopathy and Graves' hyperthyroidism. Only a few counts were recorded for this clonotype. Germline CDR1 and CDR2: DFQATT and SNEGSKA (reference sequence). Trimming stripped 7 bases from V and 4 bases from J, with 11 bases between. The CDR3 is 12 residues long. Aged 18 to 65, hyperthyroidism patients had new diagnoses of under 2 months' duration. 10 ml of fresh blood yielded the PBMCs by density gradient. Scientists amplified the TCR beta CDR3 regions from RNA transcripts. The library came from an HTBI-primed first-round RT-PCR and a second-round multiplex PCR. From the multiplex PCR reads, TCRdb called clonotypes with MiXCR, one entry per CDR3 protein. The table lists a few hundred thousand distinct CDR3 sequences, 15% of them singletons, with 5.5% to 8% in the top ten.

The J gene is TRBJ1-3, the V gene TRBV20-1; D unresolved. What was sequenced was peripheral blood. The sequence was collected from a woman in her late teens or twenties with stable Graves' hyperthyroidism. The CDR3 loop is CSGISGGNTIYF. DNA of the CDR3: TGCAGTGGGATTTCTGGGGGAAACACCATATATTTT.